This entry describes one T cell receptor beta chain. Its specificity is unknown. Whole-blood RNA isolation (total RNA) proceeded without T cell sorting. One entry per CDR3 protein, without DNA, is what TCRdb gives after re-calling the 5' RACE reads. The sample holds around 190,000 distinct CDR3 sequences. This record belongs to a study of monozygotic twins with inflammatory bowel disease. Study findings and constraints: Support for any single strong IBD-associated signal or clonotype was not found. The authors could not tell different T cell subtypes apart. People with IBD had fewer clonotypes in common with others than healthy twins did, especially with disease activity.

The specimen was blood. This clonotype originated in a human donor with ulcerative colitis or Crohn's disease, or a healthy co-twin of an affected twin (not recorded which).

CDR3 in amino acids: CASSLDGTGVLPLHF. The chain uses TRBV5-1 and TRBJ1-6; TCRdb names TRBD1, which stays unverified in the absence of DNA. The length of the CDR3 is 15 residues. Germline V gene lookup returns CDR1 SGHRS and CDR2 YFSETQ.